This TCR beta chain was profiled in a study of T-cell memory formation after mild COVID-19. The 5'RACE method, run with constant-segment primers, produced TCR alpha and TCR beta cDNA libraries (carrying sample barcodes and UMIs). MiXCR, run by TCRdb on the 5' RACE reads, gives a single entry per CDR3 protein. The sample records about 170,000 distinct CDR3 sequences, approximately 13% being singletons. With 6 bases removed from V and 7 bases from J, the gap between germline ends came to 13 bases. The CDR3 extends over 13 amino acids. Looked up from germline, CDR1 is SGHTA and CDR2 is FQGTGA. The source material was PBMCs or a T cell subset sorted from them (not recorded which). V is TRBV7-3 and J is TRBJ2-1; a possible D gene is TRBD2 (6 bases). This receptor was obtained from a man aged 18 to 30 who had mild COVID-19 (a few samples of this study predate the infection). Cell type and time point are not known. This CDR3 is CASSSGNPNEQFF. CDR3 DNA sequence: TGTGCCAGCAGTAGCGGAAACCCTAATGAGCAGTTCTTC. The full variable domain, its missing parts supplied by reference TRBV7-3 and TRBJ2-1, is GAGVSQTPSNKVTEKGKYVELRCDPISGHTALYWYRQSLGQGPEFLIYFQGTGAADDSGLPNDRFFAVRPEGSVSTLKIQRTERGDSAVYLCASSSGNPNEQFFGPGTRLTVL.